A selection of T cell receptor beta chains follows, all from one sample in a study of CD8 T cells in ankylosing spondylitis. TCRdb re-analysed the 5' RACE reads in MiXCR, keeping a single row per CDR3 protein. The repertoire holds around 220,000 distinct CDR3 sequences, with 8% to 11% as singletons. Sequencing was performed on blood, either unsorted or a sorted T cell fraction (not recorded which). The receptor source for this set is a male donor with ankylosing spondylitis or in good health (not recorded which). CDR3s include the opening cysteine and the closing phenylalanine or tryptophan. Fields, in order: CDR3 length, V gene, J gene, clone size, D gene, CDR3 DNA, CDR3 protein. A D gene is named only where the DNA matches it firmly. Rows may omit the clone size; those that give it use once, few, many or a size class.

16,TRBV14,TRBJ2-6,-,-,TGTGCCAGCAGCCAAGATTGGGGGTATGGGGCCAACGTCCTGACTTTC,CASSQDWGYGANVLTF
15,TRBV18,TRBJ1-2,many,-,TGTGCCAGCTCACCCGGTCCGTCGGGGGACTATGGCTACACCTTC,CASSPGPSGDYGYTF
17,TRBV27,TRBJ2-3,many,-,TGTGCCAGCACCCAATTTGCGCAGGTCAGGAGCACAGATACGCAGTATTTT,CASTQFAQVRSTDTQYF
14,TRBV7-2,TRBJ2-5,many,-,TGTGCCAGCAGCTTATCACACGGTGGGGAGACCCAGTACTTC,CASSLSHGGETQYF
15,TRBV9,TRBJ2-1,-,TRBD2,TGTGCCAGCAGCGCACGGCGGGGGGCGTTGGATGAGCAGTTCTTC,CASSARRGALDEQFF
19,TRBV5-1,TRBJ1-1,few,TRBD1,TGCGCCAGCAGCTACCTTCAACCGGGACAGGGGGCAAGTTGGACTGAAGCTTTCTTT,CASSYLQPGQGASWTEAFF
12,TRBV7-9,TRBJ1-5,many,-,TGTGCCAGCAGCTCGGACAGTGAGCCCCAGCATTTT,CASSSDSEPQHF
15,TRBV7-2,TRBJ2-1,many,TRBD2,TGTGCCAGCAGCTTCTCCGGGGGGTTATACAATGAGCAGTTCTTC,CASSFSGGLYNEQFF
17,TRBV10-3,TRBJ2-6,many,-,TGTGCCATCCTTCGAGAAGGCCTCCTCTCTGGGGCCAACGTCCTGACTTTC,CAILREGLLSGANVLTF
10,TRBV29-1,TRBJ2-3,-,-,TGCAGCGCCGGGACAGATACGCAGTATTTT,CSAGTDTQYF
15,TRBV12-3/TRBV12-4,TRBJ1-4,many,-,TGTGCCAGCAGCCTCAATGGGCCGGGCGGTGAAAAACTGTTTTTT,CASSLNGPGGEKLFF